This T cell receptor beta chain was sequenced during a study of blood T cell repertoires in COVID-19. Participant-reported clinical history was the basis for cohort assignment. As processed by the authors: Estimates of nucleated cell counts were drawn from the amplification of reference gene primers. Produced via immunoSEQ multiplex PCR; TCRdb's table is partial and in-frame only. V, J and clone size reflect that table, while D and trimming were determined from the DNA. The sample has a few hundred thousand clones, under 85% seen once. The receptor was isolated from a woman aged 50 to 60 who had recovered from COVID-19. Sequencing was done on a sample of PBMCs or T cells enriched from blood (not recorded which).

Written as DNA, the CDR3 is TGTGCCAGCAGCCAACCCGGGGGGGGTGGAGGAGGCTACACCTTC. Amino acid sequence: CASSQPGGGGGGYTF. The rearrangement links TRBV13 to TRBJ1-2; D is possibly TRBD1 (5 bases). The CDR3 runs 15 residues. Germline CDR1 PRHDT, CDR2 FYEKMQ (reference sequence). The V and J ends lost 5 bases and 8 bases respectively, with 21 bases between them.